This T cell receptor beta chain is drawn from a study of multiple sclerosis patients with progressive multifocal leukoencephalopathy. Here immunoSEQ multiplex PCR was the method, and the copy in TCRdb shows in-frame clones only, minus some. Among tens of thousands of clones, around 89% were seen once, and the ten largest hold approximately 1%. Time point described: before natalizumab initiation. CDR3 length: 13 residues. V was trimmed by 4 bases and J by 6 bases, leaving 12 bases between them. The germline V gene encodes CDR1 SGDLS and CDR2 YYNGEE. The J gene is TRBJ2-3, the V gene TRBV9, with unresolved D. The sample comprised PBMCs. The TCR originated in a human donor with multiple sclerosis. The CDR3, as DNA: TGTGCCAGCAGCCCCCGGACGGCGGATACGCAGTATTTT. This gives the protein CASSPRTADTQYF.